There are a few counts of the clone carrying this T cell receptor beta chain. Its specificity is not known. The data derive from a study of T cell repertoires in cytomegalovirus infection. In the study overall: Peptides in the study included HLA-C-restricted and HLA-B-restricted CMV epitopes. The public TCR beta signatures pointed to both CMV infection and matching HLA type. Findings and limits, study-wide: CMV-specific TCR beta clonotypes restricted by HLA-C dominated the ex vivo response.

TCRdb redid the calling of the reads with MiXCR, one entry per CDR3 protein. The data contain 600,000 to 700,000 distinct CDR3 sequences, around 30% of them singletons. This CDR3 is 18 amino acids long. J gave up 2 bases and V 4 bases, and 15 bases lay outside the gene matches. Germline CDR1 reads LGHNA; CDR2 reads YNFKEQ. The origin of this receptor is a human donor in good health (CMV status not recorded). Some clones in this sample may be carry-over from other donors' samples. This chain uses TRBV4-2 with TRBJ2-3, with 7 nucleotides matching TRBD1. Sample: cultured PBMCs, taken from culture after CMV antigen stimulation. In DNA, the CDR3 is TGTGCCAGCAGCCCCAGAAGGGACAGCCTTCCAAACACAGATACGCAGTATTTT. Translating it yields CASSPRRDSLPNTDTQYF.